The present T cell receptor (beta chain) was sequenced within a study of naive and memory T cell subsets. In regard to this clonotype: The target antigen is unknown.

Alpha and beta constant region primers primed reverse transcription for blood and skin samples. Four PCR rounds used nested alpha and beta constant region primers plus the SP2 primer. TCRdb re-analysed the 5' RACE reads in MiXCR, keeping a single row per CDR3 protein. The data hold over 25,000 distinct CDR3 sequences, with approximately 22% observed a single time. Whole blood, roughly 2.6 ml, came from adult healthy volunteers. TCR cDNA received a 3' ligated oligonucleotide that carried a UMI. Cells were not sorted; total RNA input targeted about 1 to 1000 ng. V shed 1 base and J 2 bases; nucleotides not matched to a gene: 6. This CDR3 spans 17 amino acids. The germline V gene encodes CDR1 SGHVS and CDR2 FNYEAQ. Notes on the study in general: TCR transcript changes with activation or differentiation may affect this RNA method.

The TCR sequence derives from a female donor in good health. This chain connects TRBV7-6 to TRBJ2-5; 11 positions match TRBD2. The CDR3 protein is CASSLGRSSGGQETQYF. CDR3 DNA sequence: TGTGCCAGCAGCTTAGGTCGGTCTAGCGGGGGGCAAGAGACCCAGTACTTC. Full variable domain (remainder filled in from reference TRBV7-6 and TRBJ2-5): GAGVSQSPRYKVTKRGQDVALRCDPISGHVSLYWYRQALGQGPEFLTYFNYEAQQDKSGLPNDRFSAERPEGSISTLTIQRTEQRDSAMYRCASSLGRSSGGQETQYFGPGTRLLVL.